These 18 T cell receptor beta chains came from one sample sequenced in a study of T cell responses to AZD1222 COVID-19 vaccine. Sequencing was performed with immunoSEQ multiplex PCR; in TCRdb, only in-frame clones are kept and a portion is missing. The sample includes 100,000 to 150,000 clones, approximately 83% of them seen just once. The sequences come from peripheral blood, collected on day 0 of AZD1222 vaccination. The receptors were gathered from an adult in good health.

This chain joins TRBV27 and TRBJ2-3; 7 bases fit TRBD1. The CDR3 runs 17 residues. The ends lost 6 bases at V and 1 base at J; junction bases unmatched: 13. Germline-derived CDR1 and CDR2 are MNHEY and SMNVEV (reference sequence). The CDR3 spells CASRNFYRGQRTDTQYF. For the CDR3, the DNA is TGTGCCAGCAGGAACTTCTACAGGGGACAACGCACAGATACGCAGTATTTT.

The DNA of the CDR3 is TGTGCCAGCAGCTTAGCCTCCGGGGACCCGTATGGCTACACCTTC. This encodes CASSLASGDPYGYTF. The chain is built from TRBV7-2 and TRBJ1-2, with D possibly matching TRBD1 (5 bases). This CDR3 is 15 amino acids long. Trimming removed 0 bases at V and 5 bases at J, with 13 bases between. Germline values: CDR1 SGHTA, CDR2 FQGNSA.

In this sample, this clone is large. The genes are TRBV4-2 and TRBJ2-7, with 11 bases that match TRBD2. Germline lookup yields CDR1 LGHNA and CDR2 YNFKEQ. CDR3 length: 16 amino acids. Losses at the gene ends were 1 base for V and 3 bases for J; bases not matched to a gene: 5. The CDR3 is CASSQVVGTSGYEQYF. CDR3 in DNA: TGTGCCAGCAGCCAAGTTGTGGGGACTAGCGGCTACGAGCAGTACTTC.

The V and J genes are TRBV19 and TRBJ2-2; TRBD2 agrees at 7 bases. CDR1 LNHDA and CDR2 SQIVND come from the germline V gene (reference sequence). Germline trimming cut 5 bases from V and 6 bases from J; bases unmatched to any gene: 9. This CDR3 region has 15 residues. In nucleotides, the CDR3 is TGTGCCAGTAGTTCGAGGGAGGGAGAGCCCGGGGAGCTGTTTTTT. Its protein is CASSSREGEPGELFF. The full variable domain, in which reference TRBV19 and TRBJ2-2 provide the parts outside the CDR3, is DGGITQSPKYLFRKEGQNVTLSCEQNLNHDAMYWYRQDPGQGLRLIYYSQIVNDFQKGDIAEGYSVSREKKESFPLTVTSAQKNPTAFYLCASSSREGEPGELFFGEGSRLTVL.

The chain employs TRBV19 and TRBJ1-6; no definite D call. Germline values: CDR1 LNHDA, CDR2 SQIVND (reference sequence). The CDR3 is 14 residues long. V dropped 7 bases and J dropped 7 bases, with 14 bases sitting between them. The CDR3 sequence: CASTPLPPNSPLHF. In nucleotides, the CDR3 is TGTGCCAGTACCCCTCTTCCCCCCAATTCACCCCTCCACTTT.

The genes are TRBV24-1 and TRBJ2-1; 12 bases are a match to TRBD2. This CDR3 has 17 residues. Germline-derived CDR1 and CDR2 are KGHDR and SFDVKD. V trimming: 3 bases; J trimming: 10 bases; junction bases outside the gene matches: 12. This chain's CDR3 is CATSDPHLAGGRREQFF. The CDR3 DNA is TGTGCCACCAGTGATCCCCATCTAGCGGGGGGGCGCAGGGAGCAGTTCTTC.

The chain carries TRBV6-5 and TRBJ1-1; D is possibly TRBD1 (6 bases). V lost 5 bases, J lost 0 bases, and 10 bases lay in between. The germline CDR1 and CDR2 sequences are MNHEY and SVGAGI. The CDR3 spans 14 residues. The DNA of the CDR3 is TGTGCCAGCAGTAGGGACATGCTGAACACTGAAGCTTTCTTT. Translation gives CASSRDMLNTEAFF.

The rearrangement links TRBV28 to TRBJ1-2; 8 positions match TRBD1. Germline V gene sequence: CDR1 MDHEN, CDR2 SYDVKM. CDR3 length equals 12 residues. V lost 11 bases, J lost 5 bases, and 7 bases stayed unmatched. Here the CDR3 DNA reads TGTGCCGGATACAGGGGGGCGTATGGCTACACCTTC. Its protein is CAGYRGAYGYTF.

The genes are TRBV2 and TRBJ2-4; 12 bases match TRBD2. Losses at the gene ends were 6 bases for V and 5 bases for J; bases not matched to a gene: 8. The germline CDR1 and CDR2 sequences are SNHLY and FYNNEI. The CDR3 extends over 16 amino acids. CDR3 sequence reads: CASSGLAGRGENIQYF. CDR3 nucleotide sequence: TGTGCCAGCAGCGGACTAGCGGGGAGGGGGGAAAACATTCAGTACTTC.

The V call is TRBV10-1, the J call TRBJ1-2, with D possibly being TRBD1 (6 bases). The germline CDR1 and CDR2 sequences are WNHNN and SYGVQD (reference sequence). The V and J ends lost 9 bases and 4 bases respectively, with 18 bases between them. The CDR3 loop spans 14 amino acids. This CDR3 is CARPYRDCTYGYTF. In nucleotides, the CDR3 is TGCGCCAGACCATACAGGGATTGTACCTATGGCTACACCTTC.

The V call is TRBV5-5, the J call TRBJ2-5, with unresolved D. The V gene lost 0 bases and the J gene lost 4 bases, with 10 bases spanning the gap. Germline loops: CDR1 SGHKS, CDR2 YYEKEE (reference sequence). This CDR3 is built from 14 residues. CDR3 in DNA: TGTGCCAGCAGCTTGGCCCCGTCAGGAGAGACCCAGTACTTC. Protein product: CASSLAPSGETQYF.

The V gene is TRBV18, the J gene TRBJ2-7; 8 nucleotides line up with TRBD2. J lost 6 bases, V lost 2 bases, and 3 bases had no gene match. From germline, CDR1 is KGHSH and CDR2 LQKENI. There are 13 residues in the CDR3. The CDR3 protein is CASSPGLAVEQYF. The DNA for the CDR3 is TGTGCCAGCTCACCAGGACTAGCTGTCGAGCAGTACTTC.

This clone was detected once. The chain is built from TRBV11-1 and TRBJ2-3; 8 bases line up with TRBD1. Germline assignment: CDR1 SGHAT and CDR2 FQDESV (reference sequence). The CDR3 totals 16 residues. Trimming took 6 bases from V and 1 from J; bases not matched to a gene: 9. CDR3: CASSLRDRGGTDTQYF. The CDR3 DNA reads TGTGCCAGCAGTCTGAGAGACAGGGGAGGCACAGATACGCAGTATTTT. Full variable domain (missing parts from reference TRBV11-1 and TRBJ2-3): EAEVAQSPRYKITEKSQAVAFWCDPISGHATLYWYRQILGQGPELLVQFQDESVVDDSQLPKDRFSAERLKGVDSTLKIQPAELGDSAMYLCASSLRDRGGTDTQYFGPGTRLTVL.

V gene TRBV19 combines with J gene TRBJ2-7, with 10 bases lining up with TRBD2. Germline CDR1 reads LNHDA; CDR2 reads SQIVND (reference sequence). The CDR3 loop spans 14 amino acids. V was clipped by 7 bases and J by 6 bases; unmatched bases: 9. DNA for the CDR3: TGTGCCAGTACCCTAGCGGGGGTAACGGGCGAGCAGTACTTC. Protein product: CASTLAGVTGEQYF.

This clone was seen a few times. The chain links TRBV11-3 to TRBJ1-3; a weak D match, TRBD1 (5 bases). The CDR3 totals 15 residues. CDR1 and CDR2 (germline): SGHNT, YENEEA. V was clipped by 7 bases and J by 2 bases, with 15 bases between them. CDR3 bases: TGTGCCAGCATCTCTACAAGGGGAGCTGGAAACACCATATATTTT. This codes for CASISTRGAGNTIYF. Supplemented by reference TRBV11-3 and TRBJ1-3, the full variable domain reads EAGVVQSPRYKIIEKKQPVAFWCNPISGHNTLYWYLQNLGQGPELLIRYENEEAVDDSQLPKDRFSAERLKGVDSTLKIQPAELGDSAVYLCASISTRGAGNTIYFGEGSWLTVV.

V and J are TRBV11-3 and TRBJ2-3; D is possibly TRBD1 or TRBD2 (5 bases each). The CDR3 has 14 residues. Trimming left V 1 base short and J 10 bases short, with 15 bases between. Germline values: CDR1 SGHNT, CDR2 YENEEA. The CDR3 bases are TGTGCCAGCAGCTTAGCCCAAAGCGAGGGGCCGCAGTATTTT. It codes for CASSLAQSEGPQYF.

This chain connects TRBV28 to TRBJ1-2; no definite D call. Germline V gene sequence: CDR1 MDHEN, CDR2 SYDVKM. V was trimmed by 6 bases and J by 7 bases, leaving 15 bases between them. This CDR3 is built from 13 residues. For the CDR3, the DNA is TGTGCCAGCAGCCCCCCCCAGCGGCGTGGCTACACCTTC. Translation gives CASSPPQRRGYTF.

The V gene is TRBV2, the J gene TRBJ1-6, with D hard to call. This CDR3 comprises 13 residues. V shed 3 bases and J shed 4 bases, with 4 bases lying between them. The germline gives CDR1 SNHLY, CDR2 FYNNEI. Here the CDR3 reads CASSEDYNSPLHF. CDR3 bases: TGTGCCAGCAGTGAGGATTATAATTCACCCCTCCACTTT.